This T cell receptor (beta chain) was recorded in a study of cytomegalovirus exposure and HLA in healthy donors. This clone occurred once. Other DNA sequences in this sample translate to the same CDR3. With 60 Vbeta and 13 Jbeta primers, the PCR was carried out. The assay was immunoSEQ multiplex PCR, and TCRdb's table has in-frame clones only and misses some. The sample lists roughly 76,000 clones, 70% to 80% seen once, with 2% to 2.5% in the top ten. The CDR3 sequence is 13 residues long. Trimming shortened V by 3 bases and J by 1 base, and 6 bases separated the two germline ends. CDR1 and CDR2 from the germline V gene are KGHSH and LQKENI.

The chain joins TRBV18 to TRBJ1-1; D is ambiguous. The sequence was obtained from a man younger than 40 in good health and CMV-seronegative. Source material: PBMCs. The CDR3, as DNA: TGTGCCAGCTCACCGACGGGGAACACTGAAGCTTTCTTT. Translated, it gives CASSPTGNTEAFF.